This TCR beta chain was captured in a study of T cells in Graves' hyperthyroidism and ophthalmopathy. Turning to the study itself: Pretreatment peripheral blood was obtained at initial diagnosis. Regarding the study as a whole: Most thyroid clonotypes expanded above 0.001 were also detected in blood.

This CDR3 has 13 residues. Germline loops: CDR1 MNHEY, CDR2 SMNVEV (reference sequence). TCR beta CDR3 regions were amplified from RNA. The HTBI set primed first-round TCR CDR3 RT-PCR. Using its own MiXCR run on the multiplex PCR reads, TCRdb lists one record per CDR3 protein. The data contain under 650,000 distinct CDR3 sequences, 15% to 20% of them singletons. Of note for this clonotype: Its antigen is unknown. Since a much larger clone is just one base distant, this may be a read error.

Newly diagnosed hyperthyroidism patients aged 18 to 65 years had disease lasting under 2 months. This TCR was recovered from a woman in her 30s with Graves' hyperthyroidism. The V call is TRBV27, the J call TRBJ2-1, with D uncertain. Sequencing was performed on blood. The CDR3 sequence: CASSEKGYNQQFF. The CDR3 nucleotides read TGTGCCAGCAGCGAAAAGGGATACAATCAGCAGTTCTTC.